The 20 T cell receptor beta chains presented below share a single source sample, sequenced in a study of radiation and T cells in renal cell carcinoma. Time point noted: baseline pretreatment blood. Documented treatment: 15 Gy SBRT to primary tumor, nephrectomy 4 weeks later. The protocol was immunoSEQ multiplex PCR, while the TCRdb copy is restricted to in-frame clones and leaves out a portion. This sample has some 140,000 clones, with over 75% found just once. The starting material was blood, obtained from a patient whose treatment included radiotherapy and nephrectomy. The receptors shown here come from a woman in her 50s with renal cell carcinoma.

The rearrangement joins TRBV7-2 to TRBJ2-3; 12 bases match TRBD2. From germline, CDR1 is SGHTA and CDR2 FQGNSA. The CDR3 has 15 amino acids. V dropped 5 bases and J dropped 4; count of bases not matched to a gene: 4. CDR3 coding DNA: TGTGCCAGCAGCCGGGGACTAGCGGGTGCAGATACGCAGTATTTT. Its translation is CASSRGLAGADTQYF.

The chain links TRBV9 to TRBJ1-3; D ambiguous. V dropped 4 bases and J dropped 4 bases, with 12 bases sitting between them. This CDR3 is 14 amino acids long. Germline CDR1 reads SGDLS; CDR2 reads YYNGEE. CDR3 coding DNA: TGTGCCAGCAGCCGCTTGGCTAGCGGAAACACCATATATTTT. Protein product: CASSRLASGNTIYF.

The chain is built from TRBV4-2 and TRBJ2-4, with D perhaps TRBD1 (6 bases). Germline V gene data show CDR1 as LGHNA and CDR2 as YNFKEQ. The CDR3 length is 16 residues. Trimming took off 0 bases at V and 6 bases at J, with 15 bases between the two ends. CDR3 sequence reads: CASSQDLGQGRNIQYF. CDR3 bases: TGTGCCAGCAGCCAAGATTTGGGGCAGGGGAGAAACATTCAGTACTTC.

CDR3 in amino acids: CASRQGFHTGELFF. CDR3 coding DNA: TGTGCCAGCAGGCAGGGATTCCACACCGGGGAGCTGTTTTTT. The chain has TRBV6-5 and TRBJ2-2, with D possibly matching TRBD1 (5 bases). CDR1 is MNHEY and CDR2 is SVGAGI in the germline V gene. The CDR3 spans 14 residues. The V gene lost 6 bases and the J gene lost 3 bases, with 11 bases spanning the gap.

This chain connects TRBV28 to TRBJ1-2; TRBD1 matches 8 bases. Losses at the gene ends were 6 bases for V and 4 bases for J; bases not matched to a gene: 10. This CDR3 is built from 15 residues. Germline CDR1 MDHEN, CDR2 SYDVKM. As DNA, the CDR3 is TGTGCCAGCAGCACACCGGGACAGGACCCCTATGGCTACACCTTC. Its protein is CASSTPGQDPYGYTF.

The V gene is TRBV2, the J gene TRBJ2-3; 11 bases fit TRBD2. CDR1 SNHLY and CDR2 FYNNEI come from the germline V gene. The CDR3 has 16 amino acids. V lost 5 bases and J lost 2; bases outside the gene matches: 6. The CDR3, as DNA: TGTGCCAGCAGTTTTACTAGCGGGGGAGCCACAGATACGCAGTATTTT. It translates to CASSFTSGGATDTQYF.

Written as DNA, the CDR3 is TGTGCCAGCAGCTTGGGCAGGGGAAGCACTGAAGCTTTCTTT. The encoded protein is CASSLGRGSTEAFF. The chain joins TRBV7-2 to TRBJ1-1; D might be TRBD1 (6 bases). Germline loops: CDR1 SGHTA, CDR2 FQGNSA. V was cut by 3 bases and J by 4 bases, with 12 bases left in between. The CDR3 loop spans 14 amino acids.

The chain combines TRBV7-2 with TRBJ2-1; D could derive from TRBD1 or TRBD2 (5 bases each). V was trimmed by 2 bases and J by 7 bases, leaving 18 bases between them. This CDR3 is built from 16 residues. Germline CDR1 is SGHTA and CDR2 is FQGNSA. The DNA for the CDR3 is TGTGCCAGCAGCTTAACCTGGGACGCCGCACCTAATGAGCAGTTCTTC. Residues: CASSLTWDAAPNEQFF.

In DNA form, the CDR3 reads TGTGCCAGCAGCCCCCCCTTCCGGGCTTACAATGAGCAGTTCTTC. Protein: CASSPPFRAYNEQFF. The genes are TRBV11-2 and TRBJ2-1, with D unresolved. The germline CDR1 and CDR2 sequences are SGHAT and FQNNGV. The CDR3 covers 15 residues. V was pared by 5 bases and J by 4 bases, with 15 bases between. Full variable domain (missing parts from reference TRBV11-2 and TRBJ2-1): EAGVAQSPRYKIIEKRQSVAFWCNPISGHATLYWYQQILGQGPKLLIQFQNNGVVDDSQLPKDRFSAERLKGVDSTLKIQPAKLEDSAVYLCASSPPFRAYNEQFFGPGTRLTVL.

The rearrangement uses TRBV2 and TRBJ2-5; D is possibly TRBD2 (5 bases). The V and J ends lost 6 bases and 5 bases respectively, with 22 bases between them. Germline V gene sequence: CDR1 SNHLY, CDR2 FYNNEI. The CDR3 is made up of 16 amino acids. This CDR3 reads CASRRGSGAIMETQYF. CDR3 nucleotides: TGTGCCAGCAGAAGAGGGAGCGGAGCAATTATGGAGACCCAGTACTTC. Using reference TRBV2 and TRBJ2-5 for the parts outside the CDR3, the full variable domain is EPEVTQTPSHQVTQMGQEVILRCVPISNHLYFYWYRQILGQKVEFLVSFYNNEISEKSEIFDDQFSVERPDGSNFTLKIRSTKLEDSAMYFCASRRGSGAIMETQYFGPGTRLLVL.

The CDR3 DNA sequence: TGTGCCAGCCACGGCCGAGCCGGAGATAATTCACCCCTCCACTTT. Translation: CASHGRAGDNSPLHF. The chain joins TRBV7-9 to TRBJ1-6; D gene uncertain. This CDR3 spans 15 amino acids. Trimming left V 8 bases short and J 5 bases short, with 16 bases between. CDR1 and CDR2 from the germline V gene are SEHNR and FQNEAQ (reference sequence).

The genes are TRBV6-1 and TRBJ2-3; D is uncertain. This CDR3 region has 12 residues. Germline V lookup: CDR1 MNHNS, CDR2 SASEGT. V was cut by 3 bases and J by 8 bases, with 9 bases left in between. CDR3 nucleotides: TGTGCCAGCAGTGAGAGTCTGGGTACGCAGTATTTT. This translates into CASSESLGTQYF.

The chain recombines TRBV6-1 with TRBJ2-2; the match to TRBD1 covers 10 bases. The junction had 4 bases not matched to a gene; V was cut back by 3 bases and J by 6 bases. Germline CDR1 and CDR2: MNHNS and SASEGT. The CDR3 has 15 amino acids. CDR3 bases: TGTGCCAGCAGTGAGGGGACAGGGGTTGCCGGGGAGCTGTTTTTT. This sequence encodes CASSEGTGVAGELFF.

CDR3 loop: CASDRRGGLSSYNEQFF. In nucleotides, the CDR3 is TGTGCCTCCGACAGAAGAGGGGGGTTAAGCTCCTACAATGAGCAGTTCTTC. The chain couples TRBV7-9 to TRBJ2-1; D may correspond to TRBD1 or TRBD2 (6 bases each). CDR1 is SEHNR, CDR2 FQNEAQ, per germline (reference sequence). This CDR3 has 17 amino acids. Trimming shortened V by 11 bases and J by 0 bases, and 23 bases separated the two germline ends.

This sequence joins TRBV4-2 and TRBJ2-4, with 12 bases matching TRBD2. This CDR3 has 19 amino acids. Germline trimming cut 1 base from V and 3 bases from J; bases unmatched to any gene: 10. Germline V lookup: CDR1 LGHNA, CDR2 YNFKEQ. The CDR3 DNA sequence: TGTGCCAGCAGCCAAGCGACTAGCGGGGGACCCTTCGGCAAAAACATTCAGTACTTC. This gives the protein CASSQATSGGPFGKNIQYF.

The CDR3 loop reads CASSLTPGLAGGTDTQYF. Here the CDR3 DNA reads TGTGCCAGCAGCTTAACGCCCGGACTAGCGGGGGGCACAGATACGCAGTATTTT. The V call is TRBV7-3, the J call TRBJ2-3, with 13 bases aligning to TRBD2. In germline, CDR1 is SGHTA, CDR2 FQGTGA. Trimming removed 0 bases from V and 1 base from J; junction bases left unmatched: 4. This CDR3 region has 18 residues. Full variable domain (outside the CDR3, taken from reference TRBV7-3 and TRBJ2-3): GAGVSQTPSNKVTEKGKYVELRCDPISGHTALYWYRQSLGQGPEFLIYFQGTGAADDSGLPNDRFFAVRPEGSVSTLKIQRTERGDSAVYLCASSLTPGLAGGTDTQYFGPGTRLTVL.

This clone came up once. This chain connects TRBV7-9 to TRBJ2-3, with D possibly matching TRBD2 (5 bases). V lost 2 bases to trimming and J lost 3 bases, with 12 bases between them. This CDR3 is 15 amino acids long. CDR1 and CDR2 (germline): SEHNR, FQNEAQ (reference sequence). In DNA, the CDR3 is TGTGCCAGCAGCTTATCCCGGACTCCTACAGATACGCAGTATTTT. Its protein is CASSLSRTPTDTQYF.

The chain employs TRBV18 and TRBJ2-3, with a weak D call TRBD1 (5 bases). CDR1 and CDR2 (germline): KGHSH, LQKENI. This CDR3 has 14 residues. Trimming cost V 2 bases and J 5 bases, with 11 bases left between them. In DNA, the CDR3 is TGTGCCAGCTCACCAGACAGCAGCCGAGATACGCAGTATTTT. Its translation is CASSPDSSRDTQYF.

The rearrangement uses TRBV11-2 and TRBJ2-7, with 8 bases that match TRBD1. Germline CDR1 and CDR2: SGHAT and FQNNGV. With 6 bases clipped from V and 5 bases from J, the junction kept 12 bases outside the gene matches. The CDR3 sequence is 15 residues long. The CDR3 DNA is TGTGCCAGCAGAAGGAACCGGGACAGGCTCAACGAGCAGTACTTC. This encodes CASRRNRDRLNEQYF.

The CDR3 is CASSILTGGHTF. The CDR3 DNA is TGTGCCAGTAGTATTCTGACAGGGGGCCACACCTTC. The rearrangement links TRBV19 to TRBJ1-2; 10 nucleotides match TRBD1. The CDR3 sequence is 12 residues long. Per germline, CDR1 LNHDA and CDR2 SQIVND (reference sequence). The V gene end was trimmed by 3 bases and the J gene end by 12 bases; junction bases not matched to a gene: 4.